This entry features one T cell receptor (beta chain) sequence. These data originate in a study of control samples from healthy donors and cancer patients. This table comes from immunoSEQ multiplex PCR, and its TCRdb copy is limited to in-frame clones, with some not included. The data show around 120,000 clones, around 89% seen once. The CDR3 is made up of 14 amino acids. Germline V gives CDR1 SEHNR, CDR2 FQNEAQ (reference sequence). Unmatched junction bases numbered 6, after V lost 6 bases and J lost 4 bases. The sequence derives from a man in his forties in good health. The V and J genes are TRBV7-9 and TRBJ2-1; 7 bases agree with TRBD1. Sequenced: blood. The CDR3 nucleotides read TGTGCCAGCAGGACTCAGGGGGTGTACAATGAGCAGTTCTTC. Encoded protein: CASRTQGVYNEQFF.